These T cell receptor beta chains were read from a single sample in a study of blood T cell repertoires in COVID-19. Sequenced by immunoSEQ multiplex PCR; TCRdb stores in-frame clones only, minus some. The sample comprises about 160,000 clones, roughly 90% of which are singletons, and around 4% rests with the top ten. Sequenced: peripheral blood. These receptors originate from a woman in her sixties or seventies who had recovered from COVID-19. CDR3s include the opening cysteine and the closing phenylalanine or tryptophan. D genes are given only for firm matches. Some rows have no size entry. The others give once, few or many, or a class for an expanded clone.

clone size | D gene | J gene | V gene | CDR3 protein | CDR3 DNA
. | . | TRBJ1-1 | TRBV2 | CARTGSTEAFF | TGTGCCCGTACAGGGAGTACTGAAGCTTTCTTT
. | . | TRBJ2-1 | TRBV5-1 | CASSLRQQGSYNEQFF | TGCGCCAGCAGCTTACGGCAACAGGGCTCCTACAATGAGCAGTTCTTC
. | . | TRBJ2-2 | TRBV4-2 | CASSQDEGSGELFF | TGTGCCAGCAGCCAAGATGAGGGAAGCGGGGAGCTGTTTTTT
. | . | TRBJ2-1 | TRBV5-4 | CASSLKGGGYNEQFF | TGTGCCAGCAGCTTAAAAGGGGGGGGTTACAATGAGCAGTTCTTC
. | TRBD1 | TRBJ1-5 | TRBV7-8 | CASSTRGQGTNQPQHF | TGTGCCAGCAGCACCCGGGGACAGGGAACCAATCAGCCCCAGCATTTT
. | . | TRBJ1-1 | TRBV6-2/TRBV6-3 | CASSYSANTEAFF | TGTGCCAGCAGTTACTCAGCTAACACTGAAGCTTTCTTT
few | . | TRBJ1-2 | TRBV28 | CASSSPGRDGYTF | TGTGCCAGCAGTTCCCCCGGGAGGGATGGCTACACCTTC
. | TRBD2 | TRBJ2-1 | TRBV11-1 | CASSLEAGLPNEQFF | TGTGCCAGCAGCTTAGAAGCGGGACTTCCCAATGAGCAGTTCTTC
once | TRBD1 | TRBJ1-5 | TRBV24-1 | CATSPGTGVNQPQHF | TGTGCCACCTCCCCCGGGACAGGGGTCAATCAGCCCCAGCATTTT
. | . | TRBJ2-1 | TRBV2 | CASSLDWASYNEQFF | TGTGCCAGCTCACTAGATTGGGCCTCCTACAATGAGCAGTTCTTC
. | TRBD2 | TRBJ2-5 | TRBV5-1 | CASSLYGLAGRYQETQYF | TGCGCCAGCAGCTTGTATGGACTAGCGGGGAGATACCAAGAGACCCAGTACTTC
. | TRBD1 | TRBJ2-1 | TRBV6-5 | CASSSGTGGGGDEQFF | TGTGCCAGCAGTTCGGGGACAGGGGGCGGTGGGGATGAGCAGTTCTTC
. | . | TRBJ2-2 | TRBV19 | CASSFTQNPGELFF | TGTGCCAGTAGTTTCACACAGAATCCCGGGGAGCTGTTTTTT
. | TRBD1 | TRBJ1-3 | TRBV11-2 | CASSFDRGWGNTIYF | TGTGCCAGCAGCTTCGACAGGGGATGGGGAAACACCATATATTTT
. | . | TRBJ2-2 | TRBV11-3 | CASRQGYTGELFF | TGTGCCAGCCGGCAGGGATATACCGGGGAGCTGTTTTTT
. | . | TRBJ1-2 | TRBV29-1 | CSVGGDNYGYTF | TGCAGCGTTGGGGGGGATAACTATGGCTACACCTTC
. | TRBD2 | TRBJ2-3 | TRBV10-3 | CAISSSGGGTDTQYF | TGTGCCATCAGTAGCAGCGGGGGGGGCACAGATACGCAGTATTTT
. | . | TRBJ1-6 | TRBV28 | CASMSSYNSPLHF | TGTGCCAGCATGAGCTCCTATAATTCACCCCTCCACTTT
. | . | TRBJ1-2 | TRBV20-1 | CSASLTGLNYGYTF | TGCAGTGCTAGTCTTACAGGCCTTAACTATGGCTACACCTTC
. | . | TRBJ2-3 | TRBV19 | CASREEGFTDTQYF | TGTGCCAGTAGGGAGGAGGGGTTTACAGATACGCAGTATTTT
once | . | TRBJ1-2 | TRBV5-1 | CASSLTDNYGYTF | TGCGCCAGCAGCTTAACAGATAACTATGGCTACACCTTC
. | TRBD1 | TRBJ2-5 | TRBV3-1/TRBV3-2 | CASSLGQGYQETQYF | TGTGCCAGCAGCTTGGGACAGGGGTACCAAGAGACCCAGTACTTC
. | TRBD1 | TRBJ1-2 | TRBV7-2 | CASSRDRARGYTF | TGTGCCAGCAGCCGGGACAGGGCTCGTGGCTACACCTTC
. | TRBD2 | TRBJ2-1 | TRBV5-1 | CASSLRTSGGALRNEQFF | TGCGCCAGCAGCCTTCGGACTAGCGGGGGGGCGCTCCGCAATGAGCAGTTCTTC
. | TRBD1 | TRBJ1-5 | TRBV5-1 | CASSVDRKGSTPQHF | TGCGCCAGCAGCGTGGACAGGAAGGGTAGTACGCCCCAGCATTTT
. | TRBD1 | TRBJ1-5 | TRBV28 | CASSRGQYKHQPQHF | TGTGCCAGCAGCCGGGGACAGTACAAACATCAGCCCCAGCATTTT
. | . | TRBJ2-3 | TRBV13 | CASSLGPPSGRGTQYF | TGTGCCAGCAGCTTAGGCCCCCCCAGCGGTCGGGGGACGCAGTATTTT
. | . | TRBJ2-3 | TRBV4-2 | CASSQDSASSTDTQYF | TGTGCCAGCAGCCAAGATAGCGCCTCAAGCACAGATACGCAGTATTTT
. | TRBD2 | TRBJ2-1 | TRBV4-3 | CASSQLTGTSGGATYNEQFF | TGCGCCAGCAGCCAACTCACCGGGACTAGCGGGGGGGCAACCTACAATGAGCAGTTCTTC